These T cell receptor beta chains were read from a single sample in a study of CD8 T cells in ankylosing spondylitis. TCRdb reprocessed the 5' RACE reads with MiXCR, giving one entry per CDR3 protein. This sample has about 750,000 distinct CDR3 sequences, with 15% to 20% found just once. Sample: blood, either unsorted or a sorted T cell fraction (not recorded which). These receptors originate from a male donor with ankylosing spondylitis. The CDR3 runs from the conserved cysteine through the conserved F or W. D genes are given only for firm matches. Clone size, where shown, is once, few, many, or a class for clones that have expanded.

TRBV9	NA	TRBD2	TRBJ2-1	CASSVLSGRAVNEQFF	TGTGCCAGCAGCGTACTTAGCGGGAGGGCCGTCAATGAGCAGTTCTTC
TRBV30	NA	NA	TRBJ2-3	CAWSGSGADTQYF	TGTGCCTGGAGTGGATCGGGGGCCGATACGCAGTATTTT
TRBV4-1	NA	NA	TRBJ2-7	CASSQVTGRDYEQYF	TGCGCCAGCAGCCAAGTTACTGGACGAGACTACGAGCAGTACTTC
TRBV4-3	NA	TRBD2	TRBJ2-7	CASSHGTSGGTYEQYF	TGCGCCAGCAGCCACGGGACTAGCGGGGGGACCTACGAGCAGTACTTC
TRBV7-9	many	NA	TRBJ1-2	CASSAGTGNYGYTF	TGTGCCAGCAGTGCCGGGACGGGGAACTATGGCTACACCTTC
TRBV7-2	few	TRBD2	TRBJ2-7	CATTPRGGPYEQYF	TGTGCCACAACCCCCCGGGGGGGCCCCTACGAGCAGTACTTC
TRBV15	NA	TRBD1	TRBJ1-5	CATSTGQGIWSNQPQHF	TGTGCCACCAGCACAGGACAGGGGATTTGGAGCAATCAGCCCCAGCATTTT
TRBV18	NA	NA	TRBJ1-1	CASSPHTEAFF	TGTGCCAGCTCACCACACACTGAAGCTTTCTTT
TRBV15	once	NA	TRBJ1-1	CATSRVSGNTEAFF	TGTGCCACCAGCAGAGTGTCGGGGAACACTGAAGCTTTCTTT
TRBV20-1	many	NA	TRBJ2-5	CSASPAGPQETQYF	TGCAGTGCTAGTCCGGCCGGCCCCCAAGAGACCCAGTACTTC
TRBV7-6	NA	NA	TRBJ2-3	CASSPGAQRSTDTQYF	TGTGCCAGCAGCCCGGGAGCCCAGCGCAGCACAGATACGCAGTATTTT
TRBV25-1	NA	TRBD1	TRBJ2-7	CASSQGARQYF	TGTGCCAGCAGCCAGGGGGCGCGGCAGTACTTC
TRBV7-6	NA	TRBD1	TRBJ2-2	CASSARQGSANTGELFF	TGTGCCAGCAGCGCCAGACAGGGATCGGCGAACACCGGGGAGCTGTTTTTT
TRBV28	few	TRBD1	TRBJ2-2	CASSSSDRALRTGELFF	TGTGCCAGCAGTTCATCGGACAGGGCCTTACGGACCGGGGAGCTGTTTTTT
TRBV10-3	NA	NA	TRBJ1-1	CATSKQGDTEAFF	TGTGCCACCAGTAAACAGGGAGATACTGAAGCTTTCTTT
TRBV14	few	TRBD1	TRBJ2-7	CASSTQPTGQSYEQYF	TGTGCCAGCAGCACACAACCGACGGGACAGTCCTACGAGCAGTACTTC
TRBV7-2	few	TRBD2	TRBJ2-3	CASSFVTSGNSDTQYF	TGTGCCAGCAGCTTTGTGACTAGCGGGAACTCAGATACGCAGTATTTT
TRBV5-1	NA	NA	TRBJ2-5	CASSLGRLGRGQETQYF	TGCGCCAGCAGCTTGGGACGGTTAGGTCGAGGGCAAGAGACCCAGTACTTC
TRBV29-1	few	NA	TRBJ2-2	CSVETPNTGELFF	TGCAGCGTTGAGACCCCGAACACCGGGGAGCTGTTTTTT
TRBV12-3/TRBV12-4	few	NA	TRBJ1-5	CASSLRVGNQPQHF	TGTGCCAGCAGTTTAAGGGTGGGGAATCAGCCCCAGCATTTT
TRBV7-8	NA	NA	TRBJ1-5	CASSLGLQPQHF	TGTGCCAGCAGCTTAGGCCTGCAGCCCCAGCATTTT
TRBV20-1	few	NA	TRBJ2-5	CSAFEGFVRETQYF	TGCAGTGCTTTTGAGGGGTTCGTCCGTGAGACCCAGTACTTC
TRBV6-2/TRBV6-3	NA	TRBD1	TRBJ2-1	CASKQGFVNEQFF	TGTGCCAGCAAACAGGGGTTCGTCAATGAGCAGTTCTTC
TRBV10-3	few	TRBD2	TRBJ2-5	CAISTGGEETQYF	TGTGCCATCAGTACTGGGGGGGAAGAGACCCAGTACTTC
TRBV7-2	NA	NA	TRBJ1-4	CASSLAPGRADSVTNEKLFF	TGTGCCAGCAGCTTAGCCCCGGGTCGGGCTGATTCCGTAACTAATGAAAAACTGTTTTTT
TRBV13	few	TRBD2	TRBJ2-5	CASSDRTSLGGETQYF	TGTGCCAGCAGCGACCGGACTAGCCTTGGGGGGGAGACCCAGTACTTC
TRBV5-6	NA	TRBD2	TRBJ2-7	CASSSYPSGSYEQYF	TGTGCCAGCAGCAGCTACCCTAGCGGCTCCTACGAGCAGTACTTC
TRBV9	few	TRBD2	TRBJ2-1	CASSAREGSYNEQFF	TGTGCCAGCAGCGCCCGGGAGGGATCCTACAATGAGCAGTTCTTC
TRBV25-1	few	TRBD2	TRBJ2-7	CASSERSSGGSEQYF	TGTGCCAGCAGTGAAAGGTCTAGCGGGGGATCCGAGCAGTACTTC
TRBV20-1	few	NA	TRBJ1-2	CSARVNSDYGYTF	TGCAGTGCTAGAGTCAACAGCGATTATGGCTACACCTTC
TRBV4-1	NA	NA	TRBJ2-5	CASSQLPTGGLQETQYF	TGCGCCAGCAGCCAACTACCCACGGGGGGCCTCCAAGAGACCCAGTACTTC
TRBV24-1	many	TRBD2	TRBJ2-1	CATSGVAGFSYNEQFF	TGTGCCACCAGTGGGGTAGCGGGGTTCTCCTACAATGAGCAGTTCTTC
TRBV20-1	few	NA	TRBJ2-5	CTLDSFQETQYF	TGCACCCTAGACAGTTTCCAAGAGACCCAGTACTTC
TRBV10-3	many	NA	TRBJ1-1	CAIRRDGNTEAFF	TGTGCCATCAGAAGGGACGGGAACACTGAAGCTTTCTTT
TRBV9	few	TRBD1	TRBJ2-2	CASSVVPGQHTGELFF	TGTGCCAGCAGCGTAGTGCCGGGACAGCACACCGGGGAGCTGTTTTTT
TRBV29-1	NA	TRBD1	TRBJ2-2	CSVGRTGNTGELFF	TGCAGCGTTGGGAGGACAGGGAACACCGGGGAGCTGTTTTTT
TRBV4-1	NA	TRBD2	TRBJ2-3	CASSQDPGTSGGTSTDTQYF	TGCGCCAGCAGCCAAGATCCTGGGACTAGCGGGGGAACTAGCACAGATACGCAGTATTTT
TRBV5-1	NA	NA	TRBJ1-2	CASSHYQGNYGYTF	TGCGCCAGCAGCCACTACCAGGGCAACTATGGCTACACCTTC
TRBV3-1	NA	NA	TRBJ2-5	CASSQDQSGFGETQYF	TGTGCCAGCAGCCAAGATCAGAGCGGCTTCGGGGAGACCCAGTACTTC
TRBV18	NA	TRBD2	TRBJ2-1	CASSPKGSGTYNEQFF	TGTGCCAGCTCCCCCAAGGGTAGCGGGACCTACAATGAGCAGTTCTTC
TRBV4-1	few	TRBD2	TRBJ2-7	CASSLRLAGDYEQYF	TGCGCCAGCAGCCTCAGACTAGCGGGGGACTACGAGCAGTACTTC
TRBV7-2	NA	TRBD1	TRBJ2-5	CATQGTGQETQYF	TGTGCCACCCAGGGGACAGGGCAAGAGACCCAGTACTTC
TRBV5-1	many	TRBD2	TRBJ2-3	CASSLLAGDDTQYF	TGCGCCAGCAGCTTGCTAGCGGGAGACGATACGCAGTATTTT
TRBV5-5	NA	TRBD2	TRBJ2-7	CASSFVAGGPYEQYF	TGTGCCAGCAGCTTTGTAGCGGGAGGGCCCTACGAGCAGTACTTC
TRBV5-1	few	NA	TRBJ2-1	CASSFFSDEQFF	TGCGCCAGCAGCTTCTTTTCCGATGAGCAGTTCTTC
TRBV6-5	NA	NA	TRBJ1-5	CASSYSGVHSNQPQHF	TGTGCCAGCAGTTACTCGGGGGTACATAGCAATCAGCCCCAGCATTTT
TRBV20-1	once	TRBD2	TRBJ2-1	CSANTLAVEQFF	TGCAGTGCAAATACTCTAGCGGTTGAGCAGTTCTTC
TRBV13	few	NA	TRBJ2-5	CASSLFRGGGETQYF	TGTGCCAGCAGCTTATTTCGCGGTGGGGGAGAGACCCAGTACTTC
TRBV18	NA	TRBD2	TRBJ2-5	CASSPRRREGETQYF	TGTGCCAGCTCACCAAGGCGAAGGGAGGGGGAGACCCAGTACTTC